The 27 T cell receptor beta chains given below trace back to one sample, sequenced in a study of T cell responses to AZD1222 COVID-19 vaccine. Sequencing used immunoSEQ multiplex PCR; TCRdb keeps in-frame clones, though not all of them. This repertoire shows 150,000 or so clones, about 91% found once; its top ten account for 1% to 1.5%. The source material was peripheral blood, sampled 28 days after the second AZD1222 dose. Receptors were obtained from an adult who received the AZD1222 COVID-19 vaccine.

The J gene is TRBJ2-3, the V gene TRBV6-2 or TRBV6-3; 14 bases match TRBD2. The CDR3 runs 21 residues. Unmatched junction bases numbered 16, after V lost 4 bases and J lost 1 base. The V gene's germline CDR1 is MNHEY and CDR2 SVGEGT. The CDR3 sequence: CASSLVHHGLAGGVGTDTQYF. Here the CDR3 DNA reads TGTGCCAGCAGTTTAGTCCACCACGGACTAGCGGGAGGTGTAGGCACAGATACGCAGTATTTT.

CDR3 residues: CASSPPGVNTEAFF. The CDR3, as DNA: TGTGCCAGCAGTCCCCCGGGGGTGAACACTGAAGCTTTCTTT. This chain joins TRBV6-6 and TRBJ1-1; TRBD1 is a possible D gene (5 bases). This CDR3 is built from 14 residues. CDR1 MNHNY and CDR2 SVGAGI come from the germline V gene (reference sequence). The ends were cut back, 5 bases at V and 0 bases at J, with 10 bases in the middle.

This chain links TRBV5-4 with TRBJ2-1; D gene ambiguous. In germline, CDR1 is SGHNT, CDR2 YYREEE (reference sequence). V was pared by 4 bases and J by 8 bases, with 16 bases between. The CDR3 extends over 14 amino acids. The CDR3 spells CASSPTSGVYEQFF. CDR3 DNA sequence: TGTGCCAGCAGCCCCACGTCGGGCGTCTATGAGCAGTTCTTC.

The CDR3 bases are TGTGCCAGCAGCTTCCATTCGACAGGGGGAAGGAACTATGGCTACACCTTC. Encoded protein: CASSFHSTGGRNYGYTF. The chain links TRBV7-9 to TRBJ1-2, with 9 bases lining up with TRBD1. The CDR3 extends over 17 amino acids. V trimming: 3 bases; J trimming: 2 bases; junction bases outside the gene matches: 10. Germline loops: CDR1 SEHNR, CDR2 FQNEAQ (reference sequence). The full variable domain, in which reference TRBV7-9 and TRBJ1-2 provide the parts outside the CDR3, is DTGVSQNPRHKITKRGQNVTFRCDPISEHNRLYWYRQTLGQGPEFLTYFQNEAQLEKSRLLSDRFSAERPKGSFSTLEIQRTEQGDSAMYLCASSFHSTGGRNYGYTFGSGTRLTVV.

V usage is TRBV6-6 and J usage is TRBJ1-1, with TRBD1 matching over 7 bases. CDR1 and CDR2 (germline): MNHNY, SVGAGI (reference sequence). CDR3 length equals 13 residues. The J segment lost 2 bases and the V segment lost 6 bases, leaving 3 bases of the junction unmatched. The chain's CDR3 is CASRTGPNTEAFF. The CDR3 DNA reads as TGTGCCAGCAGGACAGGGCCAAACACTGAAGCTTTCTTT.

This chain links TRBV11-2 with TRBJ1-5, with TRBD1 matching over 8 bases. Trimming took 0 bases from V and 6 from J; bases not matched to a gene: 7. Germline V lookup: CDR1 SGHAT, CDR2 FQNNGV. The CDR3 runs 16 residues. This CDR3 reads CASSLDRTGLSQPQHF. CDR3 in DNA: TGTGCCAGCAGCTTAGATCGGACAGGGTTATCTCAGCCCCAGCATTTT.

The chain joins TRBV6-5 to TRBJ2-1; 11 bases fit TRBD2. Unmatched junction bases numbered 2, after V lost 3 bases and J lost 4 bases. The CDR3 consists of 15 residues. The germline CDR1 and CDR2 sequences are MNHEY and SVGAGI. Written as DNA, the CDR3 is TGTGCCAGCAGTTATCTAGCGGGAGGATACAATGAGCAGTTCTTC. This translates into CASSYLAGGYNEQFF.

The J gene is TRBJ1-2, the V gene TRBV4-1; D is uncertain. The germline V and J ends were trimmed by 1 base and 8 bases, with 5 bases remaining between them. Germline CDR1 and CDR2: MGHRA and YSYEKL. The CDR3 has 11 amino acids. The CDR3 is CASSQGQGYTF. The CDR3 DNA sequence: TGCGCCAGCAGCCAAGGGCAGGGCTACACCTTC.

This clone was observed a few times. The rearrangement joins TRBV7-3 to TRBJ2-2, with a weak D call TRBD1 (5 bases). Looked up from germline, CDR1 is SGHTA and CDR2 is FQGTGA. CDR3 length: 15 amino acids. V dropped 4 bases and J dropped 2 bases, with 11 bases sitting between them. The CDR3, as DNA: TGTGCCAGCAGCTCCTGGCAGGGAAACACCGGGGAGCTGTTTTTT. It is translated as CASSSWQGNTGELFF. Filled out from reference TRBV7-3 and TRBJ2-2, the complete variable domain reads GAGVSQTPSNKVTEKGKYVELRCDPISGHTALYWYRQSLGQGPEFLIYFQGTGAADDSGLPNDRFFAVRPEGSVSTLKIQRTERGDSAVYLCASSSWQGNTGELFFGEGSRLTVL.

The gene calls are TRBV5-1 and TRBJ1-1, with D possibly matching TRBD1 (5 bases). The CDR3 contains 14 residues. V was shortened by 4 bases and J by 1 base, with 11 bases between the two germline ends. Germline loops: CDR1 SGHRS, CDR2 YFSETQ. The DNA for the CDR3 is TGCGCCAGCAGCCCCGGGGGAGGGAACACTGAAGCTTTCTTT. As protein: CASSPGGGNTEAFF.

V usage is TRBV4-1 and J usage is TRBJ1-4; D unclear. V was clipped by 0 bases and J by 0 bases, with 11 bases between them. There are 17 residues in the CDR3. In germline, CDR1 is MGHRA, CDR2 YSYEKL. CDR3 sequence: CASSQELGTATNEKLFF. DNA for the CDR3: TGCGCCAGCAGCCAAGAATTGGGCACAGCAACTAATGAAAAACTGTTTTTT.

This chain connects TRBV4-3 to TRBJ1-3, with 7 bases lining up with TRBD1. This CDR3 has 16 residues. CDR1 is LGHNA and CDR2 is YSLEER in the germline V gene. The J segment lost 4 bases and the V segment lost 4 bases, leaving 10 bases of the junction unmatched. The CDR3 bases are TGCGCCAGCAGCCTCGAGGGGGCAGGGGTCGGAAACACCATATATTTT. Protein: CASSLEGAGVGNTIYF.

This clone was recorded once. The chain links TRBV15 to TRBJ1-6; D is uncertain. Trimming cost V 5 bases and J 5 bases, with 7 bases left between them. The germline CDR1 and CDR2 sequences are LNHNV and YYDKDF (reference sequence). This CDR3 region has 13 residues. The CDR3 DNA sequence: TGTGCCACCAGCTCGGCAAATAATTCACCCCTCCACTTT. Encoded protein: CATSSANNSPLHF.

V usage is TRBV6-6 and J usage is TRBJ1-5, with TRBD1 matching 11 bases. V dropped 7 bases and J dropped 16; count of bases not matched to a gene: 12. The germline CDR1 and CDR2 sequences are MNHNY and SVGAGI (reference sequence). The CDR3 length is 13 residues. In DNA, the CDR3 is TGTGCCAGCACCGATCTGGACAGGGGGCCTGTACATTTT. The encoded protein is CASTDLDRGPVHF.

The CDR3 nucleotides read TGTGCCAGTAAGTCGAGAAGGGCGAACACTGAAGCTTTCTTT. Translation: CASKSRRANTEAFF. The rearrangement uses TRBV19 and TRBJ1-1; D is unresolved. The V and J ends lost 7 bases and 1 base respectively, with 13 bases between them. The CDR3 spans 14 residues. Germline values: CDR1 LNHDA, CDR2 SQIVND (reference sequence).

This clone was detected only once. The chain employs TRBV2 and TRBJ1-1, with D tentatively TRBD1 (5 bases). The CDR3 covers 16 residues. Germline V gene data show CDR1 as SNHLY and CDR2 as FYNNEI. The V end lost 0 bases, the J end lost 1 base, and 12 bases lay between the germline ends. CDR3 amino acids: CASSEALPGGNTEAFF. CDR3 nucleotides: TGTGCCAGCAGTGAAGCGCTTCCCGGGGGGAACACTGAAGCTTTCTTT.

The gene calls are TRBV5-1 and TRBJ1-2, with 12 bases that match TRBD1. The ends lost 4 bases at V and 6 bases at J; junction bases unmatched: 13. CDR1 SGHRS and CDR2 YFSETQ come from the germline V gene. CDR3 length: 17 residues. The CDR3 nucleotides are TGCGCCAGCAGCGACGGGACAGGGGGCGGAAACTCCGATGGCTACACCTTC. This codes for CASSDGTGGGNSDGYTF.

The J gene is TRBJ2-1, the V gene TRBV5-5, with TRBD2 identical over 7 bases. Germline values: CDR1 SGHKS, CDR2 YYEKEE (reference sequence). The CDR3 contains 14 residues. The junction had 7 bases not matched to a gene; V was cut back by 4 bases and J by 6 bases. CDR3 residues: CASSKGTTRNEQFF. As DNA, the CDR3 is TGTGCCAGCAGCAAAGGGACTACACGCAATGAGCAGTTCTTC.

The chain couples TRBV18 to TRBJ1-1; weak D call: TRBD1 (6 bases). With 5 bases removed from V and 6 bases from J, the gap between germline ends came to 22 bases. CDR1 is KGHSH, CDR2 LQKENI, per germline. CDR3 size: 16 residues. CDR3 sequence (DNA): TGTGCCAGCTCAGCCGGGACAAGGGGTGGAGGTGCTGAAGCTTTCTTT. Residues: CASSAGTRGGGAEAFF.

This clone was found once. The chain recombines TRBV6-5 with TRBJ1-2; weak D call: TRBD1 (6 bases). The CDR3 covers 13 residues. The ends were cut back, 4 bases at V and 4 bases at J, with 10 bases in the middle. Germline CDR1 MNHEY, CDR2 SVGAGI. This CDR3 reads CASSSRTAYGYTF. The CDR3 DNA is TGTGCCAGCAGTTCTCGGACAGCCTATGGCTACACCTTC.

This clone was counted a single time. The J gene is TRBJ2-3, the V gene TRBV15; D is unclear. V was shortened by 5 bases and J by 3 bases, with 18 bases between the two germline ends. This CDR3 region has 16 residues. In germline, CDR1 is LNHNV, CDR2 YYDKDF (reference sequence). CDR3 DNA: TGTGCCACCAGCCGTACCCTAGTGTATGAAACAGATACGCAGTATTTT. Translated: CATSRTLVYETDTQYF.

The chain employs TRBV29-1 and TRBJ2-7; 8 nucleotides line up with TRBD2. With V trimmed by 5 bases and J by 7 bases, 4 bases remained unmatched. Germline loops: CDR1 SQVTM, CDR2 ANQGSEA. The CDR3 totals 11 residues. The CDR3 DNA reads TGCAGCGTTTCTGCGGGGGGTGAGCAGTACTTC. The encoded protein is CSVSAGGEQYF.

The chain employs TRBV24-1 and TRBJ1-2; no definite D call. V shed 3 bases and J shed 2 bases, with 0 bases lying between them. The CDR3 sequence is 11 residues long. Germline V gene sequence: CDR1 KGHDR, CDR2 SFDVKD. DNA for the CDR3: TGTGCCACCAGTGATAACTATGGCTACACCTTC. Its translation: CATSDNYGYTF.

This chain links TRBV6-4 with TRBJ1-2; D is perhaps TRBD1 (6 bases). CDR3 length: 13 residues. Germline CDR1 is MRHNA and CDR2 is SNTAGT. Trimming took off 4 bases at V and 7 bases at J, with 13 bases between the two ends. The CDR3 DNA is TGTGCCAGCAGTGCCGGGACAATGGCTGGCTACACCTTC. It encodes CASSAGTMAGYTF.

This chain connects TRBV4-3 to TRBJ2-7, with TRBD2 matching 11 bases. V lost 0 bases to trimming and J lost 6 bases; unmatched junction nucleotides: 10. In germline, CDR1 is LGHNA, CDR2 YSLEER. The CDR3 consists of 17 residues. CDR3 protein: CASSQDRGLADHGEQYF. CDR3 coding DNA: TGCGCCAGCAGCCAAGATAGGGGACTAGCGGACCACGGCGAGCAGTACTTC.

This sequence joins TRBV24-1 and TRBJ2-1, with D hard to call. This CDR3 contains 11 residues. Germline CDR1 KGHDR, CDR2 SFDVKD. V shed 3 bases and J shed 8 bases, with 4 bases lying between them. The CDR3 is CATSDRDEQFF. CDR3 nucleotide sequence: TGTGCCACCAGTGATCGCGATGAGCAGTTCTTC.

V is TRBV4-1 and J is TRBJ2-7, with TRBD2 matching 7 bases. The length of the CDR3 is 14 residues. Trimming took 4 bases from V and 1 from J; bases not matched to a gene: 4. Germline CDR1 is MGHRA and CDR2 is YSYEKL. The CDR3 bases are TGCGCCAGCAGCCCCACGGGGGGATCCTACGAGCAGTACTTC. As protein: CASSPTGGSYEQYF.